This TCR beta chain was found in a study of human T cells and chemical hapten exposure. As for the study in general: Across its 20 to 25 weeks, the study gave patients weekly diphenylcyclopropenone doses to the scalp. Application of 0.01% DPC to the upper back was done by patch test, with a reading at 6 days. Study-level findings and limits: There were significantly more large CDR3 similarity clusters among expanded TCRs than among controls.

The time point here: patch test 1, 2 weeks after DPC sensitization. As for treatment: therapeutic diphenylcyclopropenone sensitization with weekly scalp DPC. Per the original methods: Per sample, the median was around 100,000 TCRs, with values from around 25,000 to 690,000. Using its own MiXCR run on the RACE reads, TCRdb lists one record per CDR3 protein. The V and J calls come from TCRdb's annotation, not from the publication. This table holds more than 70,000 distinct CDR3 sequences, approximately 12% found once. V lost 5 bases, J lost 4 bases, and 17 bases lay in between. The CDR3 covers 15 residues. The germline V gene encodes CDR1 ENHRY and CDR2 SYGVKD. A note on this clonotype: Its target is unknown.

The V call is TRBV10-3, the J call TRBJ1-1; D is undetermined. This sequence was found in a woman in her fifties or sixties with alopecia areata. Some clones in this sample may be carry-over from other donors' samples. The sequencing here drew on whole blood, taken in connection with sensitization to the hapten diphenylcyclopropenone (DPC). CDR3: CAISPQHLQSTEAFF. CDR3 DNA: TGTGCCATCAGTCCCCAACACCTCCAGAGCACTGAAGCTTTCTTT.